Below, 17 T cell receptor beta chains from the same sample are listed, as sequenced in a study of blood T cell repertoires in COVID-19 (TCRdb year 2020). Preparation of the library involved the immunoSEQ multiplex PCR assay. TCRdb obtained this table from immuneACCESS and retained in-frame rearrangements with V and J assigned. These tables miss some clones; where compared with another copy, unresolved V genes account for less than half of the shortfall, and the remainder is unexplained. Counted in this sample were fewer than 120,000 clones; approximately 90% of them appeared once. In total, the top ten clones hold 3% to 3.5% of the sample. The sequenced sample consisted of peripheral blood. These receptors were obtained from a woman aged 50 to 60 with acute or convalescent COVID-19.

The CDR3 region is CASSFHPGQYEQYF. CDR3 sequence (DNA): TGTGCCAGCAGCTTCCATCCGGGACAGTACGAGCAGTACTTC. The chain carries TRBV5-8 and TRBJ2-7; TRBD1 agrees at 7 bases. The CDR3 totals 14 residues. Germline assignment: CDR1 SGHTS and CDR2 YDEGEE. V trimming: 2 bases; J trimming: 4 bases; junction bases outside the gene matches: 6.

The CDR3 here is CASSESRSGARYGYTF. The CDR3 nucleotides read TGTGCCAGCAGTGAATCCAGAAGCGGGGCACGCTATGGCTACACCTTC. The gene calls are TRBV2 and TRBJ1-2; D perhaps matches TRBD1 (5 bases). The germline gives CDR1 SNHLY, CDR2 FYNNEI. The CDR3 has 16 residues. Trimming shortened V by 2 bases and J by 4 bases, and 17 bases separated the two germline ends.

The V gene is TRBV7-9, the J gene TRBJ2-1, with D uncertain. V was shortened by 5 bases and J by 7 bases, with 12 bases between the two germline ends. The CDR3 has 13 amino acids. Germline lookup yields CDR1 SEHNR and CDR2 FQNEAQ (reference sequence). The CDR3 DNA follows: TGTGCCAGCAGCCCCCCCGTCGGGAATGAGCAGTTCTTC. Protein product: CASSPPVGNEQFF.

V is TRBV5-1 and J is TRBJ2-7; 10 bases line up with TRBD2. The germline V gene has CDR1 SGHRS and CDR2 YFSETQ. V was clipped by 1 base and J by 4 bases; unmatched bases: 5. This CDR3 comprises 15 residues. The CDR3 region is CASSLPAGGTYEQYF. The DNA of the CDR3 is TGCGCCAGCAGCTTGCCAGCGGGAGGGACTTACGAGCAGTACTTC.

V gene TRBV29-1 combines with J gene TRBJ2-5; D gene ambiguous. Germline values: CDR1 SQVTM, CDR2 ANQGSEA. The V and J ends lost 7 bases and 2 bases respectively, with 11 bases between them. The CDR3 consists of 12 residues. CDR3 residues: CSASHGQETQYF. The DNA for the CDR3 is TGCAGCGCCTCGCACGGGCAAGAGACCCAGTACTTC.

The J gene is TRBJ2-3, the V gene TRBV2; a possible D gene is TRBD2 (5 bases). CDR1 and CDR2 (germline): SNHLY, FYNNEI. With 3 bases removed from V and 3 bases from J, the gap between germline ends came to 10 bases. This CDR3 contains 14 residues. The CDR3 coding sequence is TGTGCCAGCAGTGACTTGGGAGTGACAGATACGCAGTATTTT. This codes for CASSDLGVTDTQYF.

The chain carries TRBV28 and TRBJ1-2, with TRBD1 matching 10 bases. V gave up 4 bases and J gave up 2 bases; unmatched junction bases: 1. The CDR3 consists of 14 residues. Germline V lookup: CDR1 MDHEN, CDR2 SYDVKM. The chain's CDR3 is CASSWGQGNYGYTF. CDR3 bases: TGTGCCAGCAGTTGGGGACAGGGGAACTATGGCTACACCTTC.

The chain carries TRBV2 and TRBJ2-1; D perhaps matches TRBD1 (5 bases). Per the germline V gene, CDR1 is SNHLY and CDR2 is FYNNEI. V gave up 1 base and J gave up 4 bases, with 8 bases separating them. CDR3 length: 14 residues. This chain's CDR3 is CASSEGQRYNEQFF. CDR3 nucleotide sequence: TGTGCCAGCAGTGAAGGACAGAGATACAATGAGCAGTTCTTC.

The rearrangement links TRBV6-6 to TRBJ2-7; D is unresolved. The CDR3 loop spans 11 amino acids. The germline gives CDR1 MNHNY, CDR2 SVGAGI (reference sequence). V gave up 6 bases and J gave up 3 bases, with 6 bases separating them. CDR3 amino acids: CASSSFYEQYF. Here the CDR3 DNA reads TGTGCCAGCAGCTCCTTCTACGAGCAGTACTTC.

The genes are TRBV3-1 (or the pseudogene TRBV3-2) and TRBJ2-2; 7 bases agree with TRBD1. From germline, CDR1 is LGHDT and CDR2 YNNKEL (reference sequence). The CDR3 sequence is 17 residues long. J lost 7 bases, V lost 3 bases, and 14 bases had no gene match. The CDR3 DNA reads as TGTGCCAGCAGCCAGGCTACCCCGACAGGGTCCATCGGGGAGCTGTTTTTT. It is translated as CASSQATPTGSIGELFF.

This clone was picked up one time. This chain joins TRBV6-5 and TRBJ2-3; 12 bases are a match to TRBD1. Trimming removed 6 bases from V and 6 bases from J; junction bases left unmatched: 7. The CDR3 runs to 15 residues. The germline V gene has CDR1 MNHEY and CDR2 SVGAGI. For the CDR3, the DNA is TGTGCCAGCAGACCACCGGGACAGGGGGCCGATACGCAGTATTTT. Protein product: CASRPPGQGADTQYF.

The chain joins TRBV19 to TRBJ1-2; 11 positions agree with TRBD1. CDR3 length: 14 residues. Unmatched junction bases numbered 6, after V lost 4 bases and J lost 8 bases. Per the germline V gene, CDR1 is LNHDA and CDR2 is SQIVND (reference sequence). The CDR3 is CASSTGQGAGGYTF. The CDR3 region has the DNA TGTGCCAGTAGTACTGGACAGGGGGCTGGCGGCTACACCTTC.

This clone was picked up a small number of times. The V gene is TRBV14, the J gene TRBJ2-1; D remains unclear. V lost 1 base and J lost 9, with 7 bases in between. In germline, CDR1 is SGHDN, CDR2 FVKESK. The length of the CDR3 is 12 residues. The CDR3 sequence: CASSQVSGEQFF. The CDR3 DNA follows: TGTGCCAGCAGCCAAGTCAGTGGTGAGCAGTTCTTC.

Points on this clone: The identical CDR3 is also encoded by other nucleotide sequences in the sample. The chain is built from TRBV3-1 (or the pseudogene TRBV3-2) and TRBJ2-7, with 7 bases identical to TRBD2. V lost 1 base, J lost 0 bases, and 3 bases stayed unmatched. This CDR3 spans 15 amino acids. The germline CDR1 and CDR2 sequences are LGHDT and YNNKEL (reference sequence). The CDR3 is CASSQAGGSSYEQYF. CDR3 DNA: TGTGCCAGCAGCCAAGCCGGCGGGAGCTCCTACGAGCAGTACTTC.

The V gene is TRBV2, the J gene TRBJ2-5; TRBD1 matches at 12 bases. CDR1 SNHLY and CDR2 FYNNEI come from the germline V gene. CDR3 length: 16 amino acids. With V trimmed by 8 bases and J by 5 bases, 12 bases remained unmatched. The CDR3 spells CASSDTGTGGWETQYF. As DNA, the CDR3 is TGTGCCAGCTCAGACACCGGGACAGGGGGCTGGGAGACCCAGTACTTC.

The rearrangement uses TRBV24-1 and TRBJ2-2; the D is unclear. With 5 bases removed from V and 2 bases from J, the gap between germline ends came to 8 bases. The CDR3 totals 14 residues. Germline V lookup: CDR1 KGHDR, CDR2 SFDVKD. The CDR3 DNA reads as TGTGCCACCAGTGGTCAGGCCAACACCGGGGAGCTGTTTTTT. Encoded protein: CATSGQANTGELFF.

This rearrangement joins TRBV5-5 to TRBJ2-7; the D gene is possibly TRBD1 (6 bases). CDR1 and CDR2 from the germline V gene are SGHKS and YYEKEE (reference sequence). CDR3 size: 14 residues. With 4 bases removed from V and 4 bases from J, the gap between germline ends came to 15 bases. CDR3: CASSPPDSIYEQYF. The CDR3 coding sequence is TGTGCCAGCAGCCCACCGGACAGCATATACGAGCAGTACTTC.